The present T cell receptor (beta chain) was sequenced within a study of blood T cells in healthy people across ages. Overall study: Template switching recovered approximately one barcoded beta molecule for every two T cells.

The germline gives CDR1 SGDLS, CDR2 YYNGEE. The CDR3 spans 15 residues. V was pared by 4 bases and J by 5 bases, with 15 bases between. Then a second PCR, running roughly 7 to 11 cycles, was carried out with a sample-barcoded 5' primer and a J-beta primer mix. A single record per CDR3 protein comes from TCRdb applying MiXCR to the 5' RACE reads. The sample has roughly 1,000,000 distinct CDR3 sequences, roughly a quarter seen once; the top ten hold approximately 0.79%. Peripheral blood samples of 9 to 10 milliliters were drawn from each donor. These sequences were also reported in another study, on T cells of mothers and their children.

Sequenced sample: blood. The rearrangement joins TRBV9 to TRBJ2-2; tentatively, D is TRBD1 (6 bases). The origin of this receptor is a girl aged 2 to 10 in good health. CDR3 DNA: TGTGCCAGCAGCCAGGGTCCCAGGGGAACCGGGGAGCTGTTTTTT. As protein: CASSQGPRGTGELFF. The variable domain in full, completed from reference TRBV9 and TRBJ2-2, reads DSGVTQTPKHLITATGQRVTLRCSPRSGDLSVYWYQQSLDQGLQFLIQYYNGEERAKGNILERFSAQQFPDLHSELNLSSLELGDSALYFCASSQGPRGTGELFFGEGSRLTVL.